This T cell receptor (beta chain) is from a study of T cell repertoires in cytomegalovirus infection. As for the study in general: Epitope selection comprised recently identified HLA-C-restricted CMV epitopes and well-studied HLA-B-restricted CMV epitopes. Indications came from public TCR beta signatures; they pointed to CMV infection and to a matching HLA type.

A single record per CDR3 protein comes from TCRdb applying MiXCR to the reads. This sample has 800,000 to 950,000 distinct CDR3 sequences, with approximately 29% found just once. Study conclusions and caveats: In two of eight donors, the top clonotype was HLA-C-restricted CMV-specific. Individuals carrying CMV plus the relevant HLA were identified by cumulative frequency of public TCR beta families.

Comment on this clonotype: The antigen remains undetermined.

The sequence was collected from a human donor in good health (CMV status not recorded). Some clones in this sample may be carry-over from other donors' samples. The sequencing here drew on cultured CD8+ T cells from PBMCs, taken from culture after CMV antigen stimulation.

The CDR3 coding sequence is TGTGCCAGCAGCTTGGTAACAGCGGGGTTAGCTAACTATGGCTACACCTTC. It is translated as CASSLVTAGLANYGYTF. V gene TRBV5-5 combines with J gene TRBJ1-2; D ambiguous. The CDR3 runs 17 residues. Per the germline V gene, CDR1 is SGHKS and CDR2 is YYEKEE (reference sequence). V lost 0 bases and J lost 0, with 15 bases in between.